A single T cell receptor (beta chain) is shown here with its context. Its antigen is still unknown. The data were obtained in a study of shared clonotypes between healthy human individuals. Study observations and caveats: Clonotypes which were not shared had lower generation probabilities than clonotypes that all four donors shared. Incomplete sequencing of sorted subsets was indicated by rarefaction despite large depth. Naive CD4 clonotype sharing across four donors was around 5.5%.

In the original workflow: Filtering differed for immunoSEQ, which gave only junction sequences without quality scores. Produced via immunoSEQ multiplex PCR; TCRdb's table is partial and in-frame only. V and J calls and clone size are those listed in that table; D and trimming were worked out from the DNA. The sample consists of about 1 million clones, approximately 76% of them appearing once. Between the trimmed V and J ends, which lost 4 bases and 7 bases, there was a span of 17 bases. Germline values: CDR1 KGHSH, CDR2 LQKENI. The CDR3 spans 15 residues. V is TRBV18 and J is TRBJ2-1; weak D call: TRBD2 (5 bases). The TCR originated in a young man in good health. Sequenced input: memory CD4+ T cells sorted from blood. Documented subset: CD45RA-negative fraction. CDR3 loop: CASSQPGKAANEQFF. The CDR3 region has the DNA TGTGCCAGCTCACAACCGGGAAAAGCGGCAAATGAGCAGTTCTTC.